Listed here are 5 T cell receptor beta chains from one sample, sequenced in a study of blood T cell repertoires in COVID-19. Sequenced by immunoSEQ multiplex PCR; TCRdb stores in-frame clones only, minus some. The data hold about 210,000 clones, with around four fifths observed a single time. Sample: peripheral blood. The receptors were sampled from a woman in her 70s with COVID-19, enrolled during active disease.

CDR3 sequence (DNA): TGTGCCAGCAGTGTAGACAGGGCCTATGGCTACACCTTC. This encodes CASSVDRAYGYTF. The V call is TRBV7-2, the J call TRBJ1-2; TRBD1 matches 7 bases. This CDR3 comprises 13 residues. Germline V gives CDR1 SGHTA, CDR2 FQGNSA. The V segment lost 6 bases and the J segment 4 bases; nucleotides outside the gene matches: 5.

J is TRBJ2-1 and V is TRBV9, with 7 bases identical to TRBD2. Per the germline V gene, CDR1 is SGDLS and CDR2 is YYNGEE. V was pared by 1 base and J by 6 bases, with 7 bases of the junction left unmatched. The length of the CDR3 is 15 residues. The CDR3 region is CASSVRLATSNEQFF. The DNA of the CDR3 is TGTGCCAGCAGCGTACGACTAGCAACTTCCAATGAGCAGTTCTTC.

The CDR3 region is CASSLEVRLRQPGAEAFF. CDR3 DNA sequence: TGTGCCAGCAGCTTAGAAGTACGGTTACGGCAGCCGGGGGCTGAAGCTTTCTTT. This chain uses TRBV7-9 with TRBJ1-1, with TRBD1 as a possible D gene (5 bases). The CDR3 has 18 amino acids. Germline V gene data show CDR1 as SEHNR and CDR2 as FQNEAQ (reference sequence). The V end was cut by 1 base, the J end by 6 bases, with 24 bases between.

The V gene is TRBV5-4, the J gene TRBJ1-1, with 7 bases matching TRBD1. CDR3 length: 15 amino acids. V dropped 6 bases and J dropped 2; count of bases not matched to a gene: 10. Germline V lookup: CDR1 SGHNT, CDR2 YYREEE (reference sequence). CDR3 sequence (DNA): TGTGCCAGCACCCTGGTCAGGGGGAGTAACACTGAAGCTTTCTTT. Its protein is CASTLVRGSNTEAFF.

This chain uses TRBV28 with TRBJ1-1; D unresolved. The V and J ends lost 8 bases and 2 bases respectively, with 15 bases between them. Germline CDR1 reads MDHEN; CDR2 reads SYDVKM. The CDR3 is made up of 14 amino acids. In DNA form, the CDR3 reads TGTGCCAGCCTCCCGGGATATACTAACACTGAAGCTTTCTTT. Protein: CASLPGYTNTEAFF.